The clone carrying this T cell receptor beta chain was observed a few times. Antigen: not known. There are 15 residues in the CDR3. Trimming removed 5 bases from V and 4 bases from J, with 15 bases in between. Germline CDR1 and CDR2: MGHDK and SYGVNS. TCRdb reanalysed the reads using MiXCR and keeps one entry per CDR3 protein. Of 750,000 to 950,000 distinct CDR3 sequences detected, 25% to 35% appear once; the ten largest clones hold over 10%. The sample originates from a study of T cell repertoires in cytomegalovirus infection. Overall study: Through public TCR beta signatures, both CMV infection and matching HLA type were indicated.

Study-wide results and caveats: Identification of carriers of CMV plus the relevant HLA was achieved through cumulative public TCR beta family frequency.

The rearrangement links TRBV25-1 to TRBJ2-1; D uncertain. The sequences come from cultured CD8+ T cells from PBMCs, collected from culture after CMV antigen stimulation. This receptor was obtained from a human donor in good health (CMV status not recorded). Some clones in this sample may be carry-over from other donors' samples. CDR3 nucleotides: TGTGCCAGCAGTCACCCTGGGAAAGGTTACAATGAGCAGTTCTTC. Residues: CASSHPGKGYNEQFF.